This TCR beta chain was captured in a study of blood T cell repertoires in COVID-19. In the study overall: COVID-19 samples collected from the United States, Italy and Spain covered acute and convalescent phases. PBMCs, B-cell-depleted T cells, or T cells were the source of the cDNA or gDNA that made up the material.

The CDR3 spans 13 residues. V was shortened by 8 bases and J by 0 bases, with 10 bases between the two germline ends. Germline V lookup: CDR1 SGHTA, CDR2 FQGTGA. Methods used by the authors: Reference gene primer amplification gave nucleated cell count estimates. Profiling relied on immunoSEQ multiplex PCR, and the TCRdb table lists in-frame clones only, not all of them. The DNA was the basis for D and trimming; V, J and clone size are from that table. The sample consists of approximately 150,000 clones, 80% of them appearing once. The V call is TRBV7-3, the J call TRBJ1-1; tentative D call: TRBD1 (5 bases). The source of this sequence is a woman aged 45-65 years with acute or convalescent COVID-19. Sequencing was done on a sample of peripheral blood. CDR3 nucleotide sequence: TGTGCCAGCGGGGCATCCATGAACACTGAAGCTTTCTTT. This translates into CASGASMNTEAFF.